This section outlines one TCR beta chain sequence together with its context. Its specificity is not known. A second about 7 to 11 cycle PCR used barcoded and J-beta primers. TCRdb reanalysed the 5' RACE reads using MiXCR and keeps one entry per CDR3 protein. The sample lists about 620,000 distinct CDR3 sequences; approximately 21% were seen once. The data belong to a study of blood T cells in healthy people across ages. Study-level findings and limits: Strong correlation was found linking TCR beta diversity to naive T cell percentage.

CDR1 is SGHTA, CDR2 FQGNSA, per germline. V lost 5 bases and J lost 4, with 11 bases in between. The CDR3 runs to 13 residues. Input material: blood. The clonotype comes from a man between 65 and 79 years old in good health. J is TRBJ2-5 and V is TRBV7-2; a possible D gene is TRBD1 (6 bases). In DNA, the CDR3 is TGTGCCAGCAGCGGGACAATTCGAGAGACCCAGTACTTC. This sequence encodes CASSGTIRETQYF.